This TCR beta chain was observed in a study of neurological immune-mediated disorders. V was cut by 3 bases and J by 3 bases, with 7 bases left in between. The germline CDR1 and CDR2 sequences are SQVTM and ANQGSEA. The CDR3 extends over 12 amino acids. The cDNA was produced through 5'RACE with 10-nucleotide random UMIs. TCRdb reprocessed the 5' RACE reads with MiXCR, giving one entry per CDR3 protein. The sample includes about 79,000 distinct CDR3 sequences, 13% to 15% seen only once; the top ten take 6.5% to 8%. Volunteers attending a blood bank in Maryland, USA, served as healthy controls. For the unsorted libraries, 2 million PBMCs stored at -80 C served as input. In its sample, this clonotype was seen many times.

This sequence was found in a woman in her forties or fifties in good health. Sequenced sample: PBMCs. V and J are TRBV29-1 and TRBJ2-3; the D is unclear. CDR3 DNA sequence: TGCAGCGTTGAGTTCGGAACAGATACGCAGTATTTT. Its translation is CSVEFGTDTQYF.